This is a list of T cell receptor beta chains from one sample in a study of chemoradiotherapy in HPV16-positive cancers. The data were produced by immunoSEQ multiplex PCR, yet TCRdb's version contains in-frame clones alone and is incomplete. Of 2,000 to 2,500 clones listed, 80% to 95% were seen once; the top ten hold approximately 3.5%. The sequenced sample was tumor tissue, obtained from a patient who underwent chemoradiotherapy. The origin of the receptors is a human donor with HPV-associated anogenital cancer. The CDR3 runs from the conserved cysteine through the conserved F or W. The order of the fields is V gene, D gene, CDR3 length, clone size, J gene, CDR3 DNA, CDR3 protein. D genes are given only for firm matches. Clone size appears in some rows only: once, few, many, or a class for an expanded clone.

TRBV5-1	-	13	-	TRBJ1-1	TGCGCCAGCGGACTCTTCGCGAACACTGAAGCTTTCTTT	CASGLFANTEAFF
TRBV5-5	TRBD2	14	-	TRBJ2-1	TGTGCCAGCAGCAGAGCGGGGGGTCGGAATGAGCAGTTCTTC	CASSRAGGRNEQFF
TRBV5-1	TRBD1	16	-	TRBJ1-1	TGCGCCAGCAGTTCTGGCTTGCCCGGGACAGGGGGAGAAGCTTTCTTT	CASSSGLPGTGGEAFF
TRBV9	-	17	-	TRBJ2-2	TGTGCCAGCGGCCCCTGGCAGGGCCCGGGGAACACCGGGGAGCTGTTTTTT	CASGPWQGPGNTGELFF
TRBV5-3	TRBD1	15	-	TRBJ1-2	TGTGCCAGAAGCCCTAAAGGACAGGGAAACTATGGCTACACCTTC	CARSPKGQGNYGYTF
TRBV6-5	-	11	-	TRBJ2-7	TGTGCCAGCAGCCAAGGGAGGGAGCAGTACTTC	CASSQGREQYF
TRBV7-3	TRBD2	18	few	TRBJ2-3	TGTGCCAGCAGCTTAGTGATAGCGGGGGGCGGGGGCACAGATACGCAGTATTTT	CASSLVIAGGGGTDTQYF
TRBV27	-	16	-	TRBJ1-4	TGTGCCAGCAGTCACGAGGGGTATGCAACTAATGAAAAACTGTTTTTT	CASSHEGYATNEKLFF
TRBV6-5	-	14	-	TRBJ2-6	TGTGCCACCTCAGGAGCGGCCGGGGCCAACGTCCTGACTTTC	CATSGAAGANVLTF
TRBV30	TRBD2	14	-	TRBJ2-3	TGTGCCTGGAGTGGAGGGGCGGGGGCAGATACGCAGTATTTT	CAWSGGAGADTQYF
TRBV5-1	-	16	-	TRBJ2-7	TGCGCCAGCAGCTTGTTTCCAGGAGATCCCCCGTACGAGCAGTACTTC	CASSLFPGDPPYEQYF
TRBV5-1	-	15	-	TRBJ1-4	TGCGCCAGCAGCTTTTTGGGCACCACGAGGGAAAAACTGTTTTTT	CASSFLGTTREKLFF
TRBV11-3	-	15	few	TRBJ2-3	TGTGCCAGCAGCTATTCCGGGGGCAACACAGATACGCAGTATTTT	CASSYSGGNTDTQYF
TRBV6-1	TRBD1	14	-	TRBJ1-1	TGTGCCAGCACCATAGAGACAGGGGTCACTGAAGCTTTCTTT	CASTIETGVTEAFF
TRBV5-6	-	13	-	TRBJ1-4	TGTGCCAGCAGCCCCTATGCCGGAGAAAAACTGTTTTTT	CASSPYAGEKLFF
TRBV4-3	-	15	-	TRBJ1-1	TGCGCCAGCAGCCAATGGACGGCTATGAACACTGAAGCTTTCTTT	CASSQWTAMNTEAFF
TRBV7-8	TRBD2	16	few	TRBJ2-1	TGTGCCAGCAGCTTAGAACCGACTAGCGGACCCAATGAGCAGTTCTTC	CASSLEPTSGPNEQFF
TRBV6-1	TRBD1	16	-	TRBJ2-7	TGTGCCAGCAGTGGGGCGGGACAGGGGAAATCCTACGAGCAGTACTTC	CASSGAGQGKSYEQYF
TRBV7-2	-	15	-	TRBJ1-1	TGTGCCAGCTGCTTTACAGGATTAGGGAACACTGAAGCTTTCTTT	CASCFTGLGNTEAFF
TRBV7-3	-	14	-	TRBJ2-7	TGTGCCAGCAGCTTACAGGGGAGCTCCTACGAGCAGTACTTC	CASSLQGSSYEQYF
TRBV13	-	15	-	TRBJ1-5	TGTGCCAGCAGCTTAAGAGGGGGGGGGAATCAGCCCCAGCATTTT	CASSLRGGGNQPQHF
TRBV4-1	-	14	once	TRBJ1-2	TGCGCCAGCAGCCAAGCGTGGGCGAACTATGGCTACACCTTC	CASSQAWANYGYTF
TRBV19	-	12	-	TRBJ2-2	TGTGCCAGTAGTATAGGAATCGGGGAGCTGTTTTTT	CASSIGIGELFF
TRBV27	TRBD1	20	-	TRBJ2-7	TGTGCCAGCAGTTTAGGTGTCGAGGGGGACAGGGAGGGTGCAGACTACGAGCAGTACTTC	CASSLGVEGDREGADYEQYF
TRBV18	-	15	-	TRBJ1-2	TGTGCCAGCTCACCGATTCCGGACAGTAACTATGGCTACACCTTC	CASSPIPDSNYGYTF
TRBV28	TRBD1	16	-	TRBJ1-5	TGTGCCAGCAGTTTCCAACCAGGGACAGACAATCAGCCCCAGCATTTT	CASSFQPGTDNQPQHF
TRBV7-9	-	12	-	TRBJ2-3	TGTGCCAGCAACCCCCCTTCGGATACGCAGTATTTT	CASNPPSDTQYF
TRBV7-3	-	13	-	TRBJ1-1	TGTGCCAGCAGCTTAGGGATGAACACTGAAGCTTTCTTT	CASSLGMNTEAFF
TRBV7-9	-	17	-	TRBJ2-6	TGTGCCAGCAGCTTAGCTCCAGGGCTCCCTGGGGCCAACGTCCTGACTTTC	CASSLAPGLPGANVLTF